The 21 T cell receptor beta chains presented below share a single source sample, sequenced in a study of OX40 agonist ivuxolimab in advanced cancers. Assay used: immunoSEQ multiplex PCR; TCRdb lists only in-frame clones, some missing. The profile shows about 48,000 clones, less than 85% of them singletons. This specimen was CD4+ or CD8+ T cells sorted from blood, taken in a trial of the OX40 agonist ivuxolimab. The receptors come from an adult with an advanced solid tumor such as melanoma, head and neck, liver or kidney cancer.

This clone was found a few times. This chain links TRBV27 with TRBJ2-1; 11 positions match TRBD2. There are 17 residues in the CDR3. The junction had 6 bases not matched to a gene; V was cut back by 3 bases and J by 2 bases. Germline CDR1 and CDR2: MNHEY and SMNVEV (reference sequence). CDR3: CASSFPQTSGAYNEQFF. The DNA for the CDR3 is TGTGCCAGCAGTTTTCCCCAGACTAGCGGGGCCTACAATGAGCAGTTCTTC.

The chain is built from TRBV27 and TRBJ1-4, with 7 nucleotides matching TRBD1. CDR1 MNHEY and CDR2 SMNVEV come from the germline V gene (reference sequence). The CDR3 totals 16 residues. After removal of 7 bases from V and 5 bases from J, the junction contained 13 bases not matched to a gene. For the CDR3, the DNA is TGTGCCAGCAACCTATTCCCGAGGGGGCGGAATGAAAAACTGTTTTTT. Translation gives CASNLFPRGRNEKLFF.

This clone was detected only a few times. The CDR3 DNA follows: TGTGCCAGCAGTACCGGGACAGCGAGGAGGGAAAAACTGTTTTTT. Translating gives CASSTGTARREKLFF. The V call is TRBV27, the J call TRBJ1-4; 7 bases line up with TRBD1. V shed 5 bases and J 8 bases; nucleotides not matched to a gene: 11. CDR3 length: 15 residues. Germline lookup yields CDR1 MNHEY and CDR2 SMNVEV (reference sequence).

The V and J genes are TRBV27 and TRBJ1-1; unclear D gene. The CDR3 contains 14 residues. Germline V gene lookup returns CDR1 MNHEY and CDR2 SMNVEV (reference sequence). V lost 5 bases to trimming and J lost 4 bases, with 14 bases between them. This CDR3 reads CASSPVRATTEAFF. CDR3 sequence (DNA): TGTGCCAGCAGTCCCGTTAGGGCGACCACTGAAGCTTTCTTT.

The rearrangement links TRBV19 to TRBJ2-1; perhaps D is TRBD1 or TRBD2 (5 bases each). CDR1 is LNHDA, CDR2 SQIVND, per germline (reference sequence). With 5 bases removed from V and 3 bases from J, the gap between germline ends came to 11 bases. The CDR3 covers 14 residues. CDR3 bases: TGTGCCAGTAGTCCCGGGACCTACTACAATGAGCAGTTCTTC. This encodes CASSPGTYYNEQFF.

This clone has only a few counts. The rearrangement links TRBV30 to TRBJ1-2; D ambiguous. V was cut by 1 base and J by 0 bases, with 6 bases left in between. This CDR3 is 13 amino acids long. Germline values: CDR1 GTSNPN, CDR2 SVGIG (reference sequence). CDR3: CAWSAGANYGYTF. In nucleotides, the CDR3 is TGTGCCTGGAGTGCCGGAGCTAACTATGGCTACACCTTC. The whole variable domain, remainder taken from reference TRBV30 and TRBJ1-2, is SQTIHQWPATLVQPVGSPLSLECTVEGTSNPNLYWYRQAAGRGLQLLFYSVGIGQISSEVPQNLSASRPQDRQFILSSKKLLLSDSGFYLCAWSAGANYGYTFGSGTRLTVV.

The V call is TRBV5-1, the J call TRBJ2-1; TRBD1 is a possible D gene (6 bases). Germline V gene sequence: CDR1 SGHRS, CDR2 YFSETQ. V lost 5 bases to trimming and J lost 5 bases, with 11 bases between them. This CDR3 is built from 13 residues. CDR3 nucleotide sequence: TGCGCCAGCAGGGCCGGGACAAACAATGAGCAGTTCTTC. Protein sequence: CASRAGTNNEQFF.

CDR3 in amino acids: CASSQMTSGSTDTQYF. CDR3 coding DNA: TGCGCCAGCAGCCAAATGACTAGCGGTAGCACAGATACGCAGTATTTT. The rearrangement uses TRBV5-1 and TRBJ2-3, with 9 bases lining up with TRBD2. V dropped 4 bases and J dropped 0; count of bases not matched to a gene: 6. The CDR3 consists of 16 residues. Germline lookup yields CDR1 SGHRS and CDR2 YFSETQ.

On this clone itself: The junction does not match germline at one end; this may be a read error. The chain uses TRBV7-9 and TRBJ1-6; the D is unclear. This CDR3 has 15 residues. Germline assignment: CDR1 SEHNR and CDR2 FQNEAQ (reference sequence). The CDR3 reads CASSSSGSYNSPLHF. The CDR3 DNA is TGTGCCAGCAGCAGTTCCGGGTCCTACAATTCACCCCTCCACTTT.

This chain's CDR3 is CASSLSYTRNEQYF. In nucleotides, the CDR3 is TGTGCCAGCAGTTTATCGTATACCCGGAACGAGCAGTACTTC. This rearrangement joins TRBV27 to TRBJ2-7; D gene ambiguous. The CDR3 loop spans 14 amino acids. Germline V gene sequence: CDR1 MNHEY, CDR2 SMNVEV (reference sequence). Trimming removed 0 bases from V and 5 bases from J, with 11 bases in between.

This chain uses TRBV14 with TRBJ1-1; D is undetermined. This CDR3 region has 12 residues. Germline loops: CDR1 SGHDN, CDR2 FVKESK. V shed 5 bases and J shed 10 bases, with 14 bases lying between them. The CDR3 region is CASSFGLTGAFF. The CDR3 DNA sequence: TGTGCCAGCAGCTTCGGCTTGACGGGAGCTTTCTTT. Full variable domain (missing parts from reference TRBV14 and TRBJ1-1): EAGVTQFPSHSVIEKGQTVTLRCDPISGHDNLYWYRRVMGKEIKFLLHFVKESKQDESGMPNNRFLAERTGGTYSTLKVQPAELEDSGVYFCASSFGLTGAFFGQGTRLTVV.

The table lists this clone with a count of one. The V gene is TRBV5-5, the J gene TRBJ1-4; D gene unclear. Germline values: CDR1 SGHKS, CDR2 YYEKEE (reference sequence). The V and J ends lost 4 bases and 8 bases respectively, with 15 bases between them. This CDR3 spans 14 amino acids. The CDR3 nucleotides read TGTGCCAGCAGCGACGGGGTTTTACGGGAAAAACTGTTTTTT. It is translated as CASSDGVLREKLFF. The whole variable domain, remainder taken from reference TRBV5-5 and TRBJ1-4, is DAGVTQSPTHLIKTRGQQVTLRCSPISGHKSVSWYQQVLGQGPQFIFQYYEKEERGRGNFPDRFSARQFPNYSSELNVNALLLGDSALYLCASSDGVLREKLFFGSGTQLSVL.

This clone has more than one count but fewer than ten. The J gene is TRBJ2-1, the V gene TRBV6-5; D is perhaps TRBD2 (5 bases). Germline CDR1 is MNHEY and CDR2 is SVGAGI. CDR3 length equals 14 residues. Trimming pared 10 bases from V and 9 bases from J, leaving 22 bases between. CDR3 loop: CATHPPHLAGEQFF. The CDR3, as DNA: TGTGCCACCCACCCTCCCCATTTGGCGGGTGAGCAGTTCTTC.

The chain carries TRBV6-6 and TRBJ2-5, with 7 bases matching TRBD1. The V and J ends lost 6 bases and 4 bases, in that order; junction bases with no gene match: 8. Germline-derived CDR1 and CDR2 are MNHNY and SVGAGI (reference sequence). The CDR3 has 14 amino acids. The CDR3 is CASSQQGKGETQYF. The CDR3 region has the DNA TGTGCCAGCAGCCAACAGGGGAAAGGAGAGACCCAGTACTTC.

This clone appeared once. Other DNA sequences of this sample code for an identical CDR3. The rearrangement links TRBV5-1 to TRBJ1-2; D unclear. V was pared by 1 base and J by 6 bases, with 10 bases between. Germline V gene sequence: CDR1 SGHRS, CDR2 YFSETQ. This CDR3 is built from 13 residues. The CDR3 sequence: CASSLTGYDGYTF. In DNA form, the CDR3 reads TGCGCCAGCAGCTTGACTGGGTACGATGGCTACACCTTC.

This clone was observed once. The CDR3 DNA reads as TGTGCCAGCAGCACAAGTGGGATCGAAAAACTGTTTTTT. Protein: CASSTSGIEKLFF. The V gene is TRBV7-8, the J gene TRBJ1-4, with D hard to call. The germline CDR1 and CDR2 sequences are SGHVS and FQNEAQ. This CDR3 is 13 amino acids long. V gave up 5 bases and J gave up 8 bases, with 12 bases separating them. The full variable domain, in which reference TRBV7-8 and TRBJ1-4 provide the parts outside the CDR3, is GAGVSQSPRYKVAKRGQDVALRCDPISGHVSLFWYQQALGQGPEFLTYFQNEAQLDKSGLPSDRFFAERPEGSVSTLKIQRTQQEDSAVYLCASSTSGIEKLFFGSGTQLSVL.

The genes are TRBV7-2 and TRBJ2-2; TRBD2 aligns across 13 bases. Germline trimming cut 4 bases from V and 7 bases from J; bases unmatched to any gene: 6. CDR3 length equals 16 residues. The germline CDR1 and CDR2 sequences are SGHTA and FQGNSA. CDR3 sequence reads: CASSYTSGGANGELFF. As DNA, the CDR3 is TGTGCCAGCAGCTATACTAGCGGGGGGGCAAACGGGGAGCTGTTTTTT.

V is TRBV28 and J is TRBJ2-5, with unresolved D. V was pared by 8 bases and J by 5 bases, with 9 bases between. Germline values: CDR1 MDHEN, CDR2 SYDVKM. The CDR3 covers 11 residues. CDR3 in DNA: TGTGCCAGCCTCGGGCGCGAGACCCAGTACTTC. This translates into CASLGRETQYF.

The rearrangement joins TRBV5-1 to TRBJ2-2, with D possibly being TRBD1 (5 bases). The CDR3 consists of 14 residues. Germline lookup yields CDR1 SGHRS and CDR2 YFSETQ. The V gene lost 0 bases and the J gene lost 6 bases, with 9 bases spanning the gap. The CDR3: CASSLEGMAGELFF. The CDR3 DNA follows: TGCGCCAGCAGCTTGGAGGGGATGGCCGGGGAGCTGTTTTTT.

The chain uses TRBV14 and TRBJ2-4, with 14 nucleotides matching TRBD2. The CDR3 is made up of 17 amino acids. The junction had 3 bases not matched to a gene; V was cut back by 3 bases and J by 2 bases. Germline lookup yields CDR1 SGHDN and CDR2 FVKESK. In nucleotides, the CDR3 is TGTGCCAGCAGCCAGACTAGCGGGAGGGTTCCCAAAAACATTCAGTACTTC. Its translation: CASSQTSGRVPKNIQYF.

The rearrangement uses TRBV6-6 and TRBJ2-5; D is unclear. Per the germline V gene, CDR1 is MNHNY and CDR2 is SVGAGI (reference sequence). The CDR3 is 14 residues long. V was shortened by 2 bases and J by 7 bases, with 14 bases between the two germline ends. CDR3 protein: CASSYAAPTGTQYF. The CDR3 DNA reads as TGTGCCAGCAGTTACGCCGCCCCGACGGGGACCCAGTACTTC.